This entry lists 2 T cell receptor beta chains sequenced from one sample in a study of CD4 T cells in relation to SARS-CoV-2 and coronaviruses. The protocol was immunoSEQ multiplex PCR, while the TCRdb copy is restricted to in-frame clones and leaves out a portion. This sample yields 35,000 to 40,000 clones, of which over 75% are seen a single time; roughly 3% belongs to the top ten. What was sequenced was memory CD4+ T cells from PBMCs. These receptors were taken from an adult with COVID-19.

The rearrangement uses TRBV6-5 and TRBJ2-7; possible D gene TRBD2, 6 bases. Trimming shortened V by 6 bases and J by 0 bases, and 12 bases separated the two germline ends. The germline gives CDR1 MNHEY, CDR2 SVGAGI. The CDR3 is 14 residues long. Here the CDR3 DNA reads TGTGCCAGCAGATCCCGGAGGGGCTCCTACGAGCAGTACTTC. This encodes CASRSRRGSYEQYF.

CDR3 coding DNA: TGTGCCAGCAGCCAAGTTACAGGGGGCGTCTATGAGCAGTTCTTC. This encodes CASSQVTGGVYEQFF. The rearrangement uses TRBV14 and TRBJ2-1, with 9 positions matching TRBD1. After removal of 1 base from V and 8 bases from J, the junction contained 6 bases not matched to a gene. From germline, CDR1 is SGHDN and CDR2 FVKESK. The CDR3 runs to 15 residues.